This is a list of T cell receptor beta chains from one sample in a study of response to subunit inactivated influenza vaccine. TCRdb processed the RT-PCR reads anew with MiXCR; each CDR3 protein has one entry. The sample lists about 300,000 distinct CDR3 sequences; 20% to 25% were seen once. Here the sequenced sample was PBMCs from blood, taken roughly 20 months after vaccination. The receptors here all came from a man between 50 and 75 years old who received an inactivated influenza vaccine. Each CDR3 is given with its conserved first and last residue. Fields, in order: D gene, V gene, clone size, J gene, CDR3 protein, CDR3 DNA. D genes are given only for firm matches. Rows may omit the clone size; those that give it use once, few, many or a size class.

>TRBD1|TRBV7-8|.|TRBJ1-2
CASSLARFTGGVNYGYTF
TGTGCCAGCAGCTTAGCGCGTTTTACAGGGGGAGTGAACTATGGCTACACCTTC
>.|TRBV6-1|.|TRBJ2-7
CASRFPPPEQYF
TGTGCCAGCCGGTTTCCTCCCCCCGAGCAGTACTTC
>TRBD1|TRBV5-1|few|TRBJ2-1
CASSSGGVSGIQSNEQFF
TGCGCCAGCAGCTCAGGGGGAGTCAGCGGCATACAATCTAATGAGCAGTTCTTC
>TRBD2|TRBV4-2|few|TRBJ2-7
CASSQEVQSGAYEQYF
TGTGCCAGCAGCCAAGAGGTCCAAAGCGGGGCCTACGAGCAGTACTTC
>.|TRBV6-5|.|TRBJ2-3
CASSYAGPKGTDTQYF
TGTGCCAGCAGTTACGCGGGGCCGAAAGGCACAGATACGCAGTATTTT
>.|TRBV12-3/TRBV12-4|many|TRBJ1-1
CASSPGTLGSTEAFF
TGTGCCAGCAGCCCTGGGACCCTGGGGAGCACTGAAGCTTTCTTT
>.|TRBV10-3|few|TRBJ2-7
CAISGGQGVAYEQYF
TGTGCCATCAGTGGGGGGCAGGGAGTTGCCTACGAGCAGTACTTC
>TRBD2|TRBV7-7|few|TRBJ2-3
CASSQGTSGRMDTQYF
TGTGCCAGCAGTCAAGGGACTAGCGGGAGAATGGATACGCAGTATTTT
>.|TRBV24-1|many|TRBJ1-5
CATSDSTGGRSNQPQHF
TGTGCCACCAGTGATTCGACAGGCGGGAGGAGCAATCAGCCCCAGCATTTT
>.|TRBV6-1|.|TRBJ2-3
CASWGGVGWGTQYF
TGTGCCAGTTGGGGGGGCGTCGGATGGGGTACGCAGTATTTT
>.|TRBV11-1|.|TRBJ2-7
CASSRTGLTYEQYF
TGTGCCAGCAGCCGAACGGGGCTTACCTACGAGCAGTACTTC
>.|TRBV5-1|many|TRBJ1-2
CASSLATGSDGYTF
TGCGCCAGCAGCTTGGCAACAGGGAGTGATGGCTACACCTTC
>.|TRBV5-1|.|TRBJ2-2
CASSSRTDTGELFF
TGCGCCAGCAGCTCAAGGACGGACACCGGGGAGCTGTTTTTT
>.|TRBV5-1|few|TRBJ1-1
CASSFGQLNTEAFF
TGTGCCAGCAGTTTTGGACAATTAAACACTGAAGCTTTCTTT
>TRBD1|TRBV9|many|TRBJ1-4
CASSAGGQGPNEKLFF
TGTGCCAGCAGCGCGGGAGGACAGGGGCCTAATGAAAAACTGTTTTTT
>TRBD2|TRBV5-6|few|TRBJ2-1
CASSWRLAGVYNEQFF
TGTGCCAGCAGCTGGCGACTAGCGGGAGTCTACAATGAGCAGTTCTTC
>TRBD1|TRBV10-3|.|TRBJ2-5
CAISLTGAYQETQYF
TGTGCCATCAGCTTGACAGGGGCCTACCAAGAGACCCAGTACTTC
>.|TRBV14|.|TRBJ1-4
CASSRFGTEINEKLFF
TGTGCCAGCAGCCGCTTTGGGACGGAGATTAATGAAAAACTGTTTTTT
>TRBD1|TRBV29-1|.|TRBJ2-2
CSFRGQANTGELFF
TGCAGCTTTCGGGGACAGGCAAACACCGGGGAGCTGTTTTTT
>.|TRBV28|.|TRBJ1-1
CASSTIFLGDMNTEAFF
TGTGCCAGCAGCACGATCTTTCTTGGGGACATGAACACTGAAGCTTTCTTT
>TRBD1|TRBV20-1|few|TRBJ2-7
CSAKGQGAYEQYF
TGCAGTGCTAAAGGACAGGGGGCCTACGAGCAGTACTTC
>TRBD2|TRBV7-2|.|TRBJ2-1
CASSITSGYNEQFF
TGTGCCAGCAGCATAACTAGCGGGTACAATGAGCAGTTCTTC
>.|TRBV20-1|few|TRBJ1-1
CSAREGHANTEAFF
TGCAGTGCTAGAGAGGGACACGCCAACACTGAAGCTTTCTTT
>TRBD2|TRBV14|.|TRBJ2-1
CASSQIAGGGNEQFF
TGTGCCAGCAGCCAAATAGCGGGAGGGGGGAATGAGCAGTTCTTC
>.|TRBV12-3/TRBV12-4|many|TRBJ2-1
CASSLWGDEQFF
TGTGCCAGCAGTTTATGGGGCGATGAGCAGTTCTTC
>TRBD2|TRBV19|.|TRBJ2-5
CASSEGLAVTQYF
TGTGCCAGTAGTGAGGGACTAGCGGTGACCCAGTACTTC
>.|TRBV5-1|few|TRBJ1-2
CASSRTGDHSPFYGYTF
TGCGCCAGCAGCAGAACCGGGGACCATTCTCCCTTTTATGGCTACACCTTC
>TRBD1|TRBV7-8|few|TRBJ2-3
CASSHTEGAGTDTQYF
TGTGCCAGCAGCCATACCGAGGGGGCGGGCACAGATACGCAGTATTTT
>.|TRBV27|few|TRBJ1-2
CASSPLGGRGGYGYTF
TGTGCCAGCAGTCCATTAGGGGGACGGGGCGGCTATGGCTACACCTTC
>.|TRBV9|.|TRBJ1-6
CASSAYQGNSPLHF
TGTGCCAGCAGCGCTTATCAGGGGAATTCACCCCTCCACTTT
>TRBD1|TRBV20-1|many|TRBJ1-1
CSAFNNRGTEAFF
TGCAGTGCTTTCAATAACAGGGGCACTGAAGCTTTCTTT
>.|TRBV24-1|.|TRBJ2-1
CATSDGAYYNEQFF
TGTGCCACCAGTGACGGGGCGTACTACAATGAGCAGTTCTTC
>.|TRBV5-1|many|TRBJ1-2
CASSLGGDIDGYTF
TGCGCCAGCAGCTTGGGAGGGGACATCGATGGCTACACCTTC
>.|TRBV20-1|.|TRBJ2-1
CSATGSRSNNEQFF
TGCAGTGCTACCGGCTCTAGGTCTAACAATGAGCAGTTCTTC
>.|TRBV2|few|TRBJ2-7
CASSGGAGNEQYF
TGTGCCAGCAGTGGTGGGGCTGGGAACGAGCAGTACTTC
>.|TRBV5-1|.|TRBJ1-1
CASSSKAGGGTEAFF
TGCGCCAGCAGCTCCAAAGCGGGCGGGGGCACTGAAGCTTTCTTT
>TRBD1|TRBV20-1|.|TRBJ1-6
CSAPPQQGAGRSPLHF
TGCAGTGCTCCCCCACAACAGGGGGCCGGTAGATCACCCCTCCACTTT
>.|TRBV7-9|many|TRBJ1-6
CASSSRDLGSYNSPLHF
TGTGCCAGCAGCTCTCGGGACCTTGGATCCTATAATTCACCCCTCCACTTT
>TRBD1|TRBV5-6|.|TRBJ1-2
CASSPNSGQGGYGYTF
TGTGCCAGCAGCCCAAATTCGGGACAGGGTGGTTATGGCTACACCTTC
>.|TRBV5-6|few|TRBJ1-1
CASSRRGGGGYTEAFF
TGTGCCAGCAGCCGTCGTGGAGGGGGGGGGTACACTGAAGCTTTCTTT
>.|TRBV3-1|few|TRBJ2-2
CATSGGPGELFF
TGTGCCACCTCGGGGGGCCCCGGGGAGCTGTTTTTT
>.|TRBV29-1|few|TRBJ1-2
CSVYWVYGYTF
TGCAGCGTTTATTGGGTCTATGGCTACACCTTC
>TRBD1|TRBV4-3|many|TRBJ2-1
CASSQDRGLYNEQFF
TGCGCCAGCAGCCAAGACAGGGGGCTCTACAATGAGCAGTTCTTC
>.|TRBV7-9|.|TRBJ2-2
CASSLTPEGTGELFF
TGTGCCAGCAGCTTAACCCCGGAAGGCACCGGGGAGCTGTTTTTT
>.|TRBV20-1|few|TRBJ1-2
CSASQSWGERYGYTF
TGCAGTGCTAGTCAGAGTTGGGGGGAAAGGTATGGCTACACCTTC
>.|TRBV4-1|.|TRBJ1-2
CASSPVQGNYGYTF
TGCGCCAGCAGCCCTGTGCAGGGGAACTATGGCTACACCTTC
>.|TRBV10-2|.|TRBJ2-5
CASRETGVRTQYF
TGCGCCAGCAGAGAGACAGGTGTGCGGACCCAGTACTTC
>.|TRBV27|few|TRBJ1-3
CASSLSHFSGNTIYF
TGTGCCAGCAGTTTAAGTCACTTCTCTGGAAACACCATATATTTT
>.|TRBV4-3|few|TRBJ1-4
CASSQDFTGGRGEKLFF
TGCGCCAGCAGCCAAGATTTCACCGGGGGACGAGGGGAAAAACTGTTTTTT
>.|TRBV12-3/TRBV12-4|.|TRBJ1-5
CASSSIGRNQPQHF
TGTGCCAGCAGCTCGATAGGGCGCAATCAGCCCCAGCATTTT
>.|TRBV20-1|.|TRBJ1-6
CSAWDALLFNSPLHF
TGCAGTGCCTGGGACGCTCTCCTCTTTAATTCACCCCTCCACTTT
>TRBD1|TRBV7-9|few|TRBJ1-1
CASSPGTGGNTEAFF
TGTGCCAGCAGCCCCGGGACAGGGGGCAACACTGAAGCTTTCTTT
>.|TRBV4-2|few|TRBJ1-6
CASSQDRRNSPLHF
TGTGCCAGCAGCCAAGATCGAAGAAATTCACCCCTCCACTTT
>TRBD1|TRBV27|few|TRBJ1-6
CASSRDRLRAENSPLHF
TGTGCCAGCAGCCGGGACAGGTTAAGGGCTGAAAATTCACCCCTCCACTTT
>.|TRBV7-9|.|TRBJ1-2
CASSPSRDDYGYTF
TGTGCCAGCAGTCCCAGCAGGGACGACTATGGCTACACCTTC
>.|TRBV7-9|few|TRBJ2-2
CASTVPGAYTGELFF
TGTGCCAGCACCGTCCCGGGGGCATACACCGGGGAGCTGTTTTTT
>TRBD1|TRBV6-1|once|TRBJ2-2
CASSQRGDRANTGELFF
TGTGCCAGCAGCCAAAGGGGGGACAGGGCGAACACCGGGGAGCTGTTTTTT
>.|TRBV18|many|TRBJ1-5
CASSPVYSNQPQHF
TGTGCCAGCTCACCAGTATATAGCAATCAGCCCCAGCATTTT
>.|TRBV5-1|few|TRBJ2-7
CASSLDYDYEQYF
TGCGCCAGCAGCCTCGATTACGACTACGAGCAGTACTTC